The TCR beta chain described here comes from a study of spatial heterogeneity in lung cancer. Study-wide context: Counts of TCR transcripts in tumor regions tracked strongly with a T cell module score that came from matched bulk RNA-seq. Study-level findings and limits: Counts of expanded intratumoral alpha and beta TCRs tracked tumor mutation counts.

Time point indicated: sample taken at primary tumor resection. In its sample, this clonotype was seen many times. Its cognate antigen is unknown. This beta chain slipped into a library made for alpha chains as a stray read, so its size is not meaningful. One entry per CDR3 protein results from TCRdb running MiXCR on the 5' RACE reads. The sample lists under 20,000 distinct CDR3 sequences, 6% to 6.5% occurring once. The sequences come from lung tumor tissue, collected at surgery. The clonotype originates from a male donor with early-stage non-small cell lung cancer.

This chain's CDR3 is CAWSITEGSTEAFF. The CDR3 DNA reads TGTGCCTGGAGTATTACGGAGGGTAGTACTGAAGCTTTCTTT. The J gene is TRBJ1-1, the V gene TRBV30; the D is unclear. V lost 2 bases, J lost 5 bases, and 15 bases lay in between. Germline CDR1 and CDR2: GTSNPN and SVGIG (reference sequence). The length of the CDR3 is 14 residues. Full variable domain (missing parts from reference TRBV30 and TRBJ1-1): SQTIHQWPATLVQPVGSPLSLECTVEGTSNPNLYWYRQAAGRGLQLLFYSVGIGQISSEVPQNLSASRPQDRQFILSSKKLLLSDSGFYLCAWSITEGSTEAFFGQGTRLTVV.